This record covers a single T cell receptor (beta chain). CDR3 length: 13 residues. The junction had 5 bases not matched to a gene; V was cut back by 7 bases and J by 3 bases. CDR1 is MNHEY and CDR2 is SVGAGI in the germline V gene. These data are taken from a study of blood T cell repertoires in COVID-19. Profiled with immunoSEQ multiplex PCR; TCRdb holds only in-frame clones, not every one. Of 30,000 to 45,000 clones in the sample, almost 90% were seen once. This chain links TRBV6-5 with TRBJ1-2; 7 bases map to TRBD1. The TCR was taken from an older man with acute or convalescent COVID-19. The source material was peripheral blood. In DNA, the CDR3 is TGTGCCAGCAAGCCCGGGACAGACTATGGCTACACCTTC. Translated, it gives CASKPGTDYGYTF.